This is a list of T cell receptor beta chains from one sample in a study of early T cells in non-severe SARS-CoV-2 infection. MiXCR, applied by TCRdb to the 5' RACE reads, yields one record per CDR3 protein. The data contain about 110,000 distinct CDR3 sequences, 9.5% to 13% of them seen just once; the ten biggest clones take up around 2.9%. The sample comprised whole blood. These receptors all come from an adult who was a healthcare worker with PCR-confirmed SARS-CoV-2 infection or an uninfected control (not recorded which). Each CDR3 is given with its conserved first and last residue. A D gene is named only where the DNA matches it firmly. Clone size is stated in some rows and not others, as once, few, many or a class when expanded.

abundance,d_gene,v_gene,j_gene,CDR3aa,CDR3nt
few,-,TRBV14,TRBJ2-1,CASSPRRGEQFF,TGTGCCAGCAGCCCTCGGCGGGGTGAGCAGTTCTTC
many,-,TRBV11-2,TRBJ2-3,CASRGRDDQAANTQYF,TGTGCCAGCAGGGGCCGGGACGACCAGGCGGCCAATACGCAGTATTTT
once,TRBD1,TRBV2,TRBJ2-1,CASSQGQGNGNEQFF,TGTGCCAGCAGCCAGGGACAGGGGAACGGCAATGAGCAGTTCTTC
few,-,TRBV20-1,TRBJ1-2,CSARSYGYTF,TGCAGTGCTAGGTCCTATGGCTACACCTTC
few,-,TRBV29-1,TRBJ1-1,CSAKAGSEAFF,TGCAGCGCCAAAGCGGGGTCCGAAGCTTTCTTT
many,-,TRBV28,TRBJ2-6,CASSALPSGANVLTF,TGTGCCAGCAGTGCCCTTCCCTCCGGGGCCAACGTCCTGACTTTC
-,TRBD1,TRBV6-5,TRBJ1-2,CASSFLDRQVDGYTF,TGTGCCAGCAGTTTCCTGGACAGGCAGGTCGATGGCTACACCTTC
few,TRBD1,TRBV7-9,TRBJ2-7,CAGTGTDSYEQYF,TGTGCCGGAACCGGGACAGATTCCTACGAGCAGTACTTC
few,TRBD1,TRBV5-1,TRBJ2-2,CATGWTGVGAGELFF,TGCGCCACCGGTTGGACAGGGGTAGGCGCCGGGGAGCTGTTTTTT
-,-,TRBV20-1,TRBJ1-1,CSAKGSRTPNTEAFF,TGCAGTGCTAAAGGGTCCCGGACACCGAACACTGAAGCTTTCTTT
many,-,TRBV6-6,TRBJ1-1,CASSYPGQINMNTEAFF,TGTGCCAGCAGTTACCCCGGACAGATTAACATGAACACTGAAGCTTTCTTT
few,-,TRBV29-1,TRBJ1-1,CSVVVLNTEAFF,TGCAGCGTCGTTGTGCTGAACACTGAAGCTTTCTTT
-,-,TRBV28,TRBJ1-4,CASSSPVTDEKLFF,TGTGCCAGCAGCTCCCCCGTGACGGATGAAAAACTGTTTTTT